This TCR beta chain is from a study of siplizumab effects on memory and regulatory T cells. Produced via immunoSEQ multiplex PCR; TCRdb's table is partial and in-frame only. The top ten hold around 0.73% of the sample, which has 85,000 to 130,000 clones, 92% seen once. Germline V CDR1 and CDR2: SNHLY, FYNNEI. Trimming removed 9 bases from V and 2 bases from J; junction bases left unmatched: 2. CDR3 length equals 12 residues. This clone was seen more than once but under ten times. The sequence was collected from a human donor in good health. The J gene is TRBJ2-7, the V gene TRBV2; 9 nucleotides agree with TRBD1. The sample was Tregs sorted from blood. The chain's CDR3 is CARGQGPYEQYF. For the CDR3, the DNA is TGTGCCAGAGGACAGGGGCCCTACGAGCAGTACTTC.